This T cell receptor (beta chain) is from a study of graft-versus-host responses after intestinal transplantation. Background on the study: Multivisceral, liver-intestinal, or isolated intestinal grafts went to recipients.

On this clone: Its specificity is not known.

Measured with immunoSEQ multiplex PCR; TCRdb has only the in-frame clones, and not every one. The data hold around 90,000 clones, with approximately 94% observed a single time. The CDR3 sequence is 15 residues long. V lost 0 bases to trimming and J lost 5 bases; unmatched junction nucleotides: 6. CDR1 and CDR2 (germline): MNHNY, SVGAGI (reference sequence). Regarding the study as a whole: Early post-transplant falls in HvG clones accompanied the peak levels of circulating GvH clones. Detection of GvH clones occurred in recipient marrow, and some had their first appearance in ileum or blood.

The V and J genes are TRBV6-6 and TRBJ2-5; TRBD1 matches 7 bases. The specimen was unstimulated CD4+ T cells sorted from spleen or lymph node cells, collected before transplant. This clonotype was obtained from a human donor who was the organ donor for an intestinal transplant. In DNA, the CDR3 is TGTGCCAGCAGTTACTCACGGGACAGTAGGGAGACCCAGTACTTC. Its protein is CASSYSRDSRETQYF.